This is a list of T cell receptor beta chains from one sample in a study of molecular identifiers for immune sequencing clone quantification. TCRdb processed the PCR reads anew with MiXCR; each CDR3 protein has one entry. The sample consists of around 320,000 distinct CDR3 sequences, 24% of them appearing once. Input material: naive CD8+ T cells from blood, with Jurkat cell RNA spiked in. All receptors derive from a human donor in good health. Some libraries in this study had Jurkat cell RNA spiked in. Both conserved end residues are part of each CDR3. D genes are given only for firm matches. Part of the rows lack a size; the others show once, few, many or a class for expanded clones.

clone size,D gene,V gene,J gene,CDR3 protein,CDR3 DNA
.,TRBD2,TRBV6-6,TRBJ2-7,CASGRSRGCEQCF,TGTGCCAGCGGCCGGTCGCGGGGGTGCGAGCAGTGCTTC
many,.,TRBV12-3/TRBV12-4,TRBJ2-1,CASSIQEIGVNEQFF,TGTGCCAGCAGTATACAGGAAATCGGAGTCAATGAGCAGTTCTTC
few,.,TRBV30,TRBJ2-4,CAWSVGGREMDIQYF,TGTGCCTGGAGTGTGGGGGGTAGGGAGATGGACATTCAGTACTTC
many,.,TRBV6-5,TRBJ2-7,CASSSPGSGYEQYF,TGTGCCAGCAGTAGCCCTGGGAGTGGATACGAGCAGTACTTC
many,.,TRBV28,TRBJ1-2,CASSQTGTYNYGYTF,TGTGCCAGCAGTCAGACAGGAACTTACAACTATGGCTACACCTTC
few,TRBD1,TRBV11-2,TRBJ2-2,CASSLGPGGNAGELFF,TGTGCCAGCAGCTTAGGTCCAGGGGGCAACGCCGGGGAGCTGTTTTTT
many,.,TRBV20-1,TRBJ2-3,CSAGRTFTDTQYF,TGCAGTGCCGGCAGGACCTTCACAGATACGCAGTATTTT
few,TRBD2,TRBV29-1,TRBJ2-5,CSVLTSGGAKYQETQYF,TGCAGCGTCCTGACTAGCGGGGGAGCTAAGTACCAAGAGACCCAGTACTTC
many,.,TRBV13,TRBJ2-7,CASKSGQGYNEQYF,TGTGCCAGCAAATCAGGTCAGGGGTACAACGAGCAGTACTTC
many,.,TRBV29-1,TRBJ2-2,CSAGVGGLSAGELFF,TGCAGCGCCGGGGTTGGGGGGCTGAGTGCCGGGGAGCTGTTTTTT
many,TRBD2,TRBV29-1,TRBJ2-7,CSVEEGTSGESSSYEQYF,TGCAGCGTTGAAGAGGGGACTAGCGGGGAGTCGAGCTCCTACGAGCAGTACTTC
many,TRBD2,TRBV7-9,TRBJ2-7,CASSPSGAPYEQYF,TGTGCCAGCAGCCCTAGCGGGGCGCCCTACGAGCAGTACTTC
few,TRBD2,TRBV20-1,TRBJ2-7,CSAREPGGEYEQYF,TGCAGTGCTAGAGAGCCGGGGGGAGAATACGAGCAGTACTTC
many,.,TRBV6-5,TRBJ1-1,CASRYGQTEAFF,TGTGCCAGCAGGTACGGACAGACTGAAGCTTTCTTT
.,.,TRBV6-2/TRBV6-3,TRBJ1-1,CASRNSVPEAFF,TGTGCCAGCAGGAACTCAGTACCTGAAGCTTTCTTT
.,TRBD1,TRBV28,TRBJ2-6,CASSLSGTDSGANVLTF,TGTGCCAGCAGTTTATCGGGGACAGACTCTGGGGCCAACGTCCTGACTTTC
few,.,TRBV3-1,TRBJ1-6,CASSQGTDLSSYNSPLHF,TGTGCCAGCAGCCAAGGGACAGATCTCAGCTCCTATAATTCACCCCTCCACTTT
.,.,TRBV24-1,TRBJ2-2,CATTGTINTGELFF,TGTGCCACCACTGGGACGATTAACACCGGGGAGCTGTTTTTT
many,.,TRBV5-1,TRBJ2-7,CASRGEPPYEQYF,TGCGCCAGCAGGGGGGAACCTCCCTACGAGCAGTACTTC
few,.,TRBV2,TRBJ1-1,CASSGELLETEAFF,TGTGCCAGCAGTGGGGAATTATTGGAGACTGAAGCTTTCTTT
many,TRBD2,TRBV7-9,TRBJ2-7,CASTPGGGYEQYF,TGTGCCAGCACCCCGGGGGGGGGATACGAGCAGTACTTC
few,.,TRBV6-2/TRBV6-3,TRBJ2-7,CASSYRVEQYF,TGTGCCAGCAGTTACAGGGTCGAGCAGTACTTC
few,TRBD2,TRBV12-3/TRBV12-4,TRBJ2-3,CASSFGGGASDTQYF,TGTGCCAGCAGTTTCGGCGGGGGGGCTTCAGATACGCAGTATTTT
once,.,TRBV7-9,TRBJ2-2,CVSSLGSTGELFF,TGTGTCAGCAGCTTAGGTTCCACCGGGGAGCTGTTTTTT
.,.,TRBV11-2,TRBJ2-3,CASSGERDFRTGTQYF,TGTGCCAGCAGCGGCGAACGGGACTTCCGCACAGGTACGCAGTATTTT
many,.,TRBV28,TRBJ2-7,CASSLTRTYEQYF,TGTGCCAGCAGTTTAACCAGGACCTACGAGCAGTACTTC
.,TRBD1,TRBV20-1,TRBJ1-2,CSARRQGLVTFNYGYTF,TGCAGTGCTAGGAGACAGGGGCTGGTAACGTTTAACTATGGCTACACCTTC
.,.,TRBV6-5,TRBJ2-1,CASSPRQNYNEQFF,TGTGCCAGCAGTCCTCGACAGAACTACAATGAGCAGTTCTTC
few,.,TRBV27,TRBJ2-7,CASSLRGGTYYEQYF,TGTGCCAGCAGTTTAAGAGGGGGGACGTACTACGAGCAGTACTTC
many,.,TRBV6-5,TRBJ1-5,CASSYGLDQPQHF,TGTGCCAGCAGTTACGGGCTTGATCAGCCCCAGCATTTT
many,.,TRBV23-1,TRBJ2-1,CASSLKDPGYEQFF,TGCGCCAGCAGTCTAAAGGATCCGGGGTATGAGCAGTTCTTC
.,TRBD1,TRBV4-3,TRBJ2-7,CASSQDQGFGQGHYEQYF,TGCGCCAGCAGCCAAGATCAAGGCTTTGGACAGGGGCATTACGAGCAGTACTTC
.,.,TRBV27,TRBJ1-6,CASSFQEDSPLHF,TGTGCCAGCAGTTTTCAGGAGGATTCACCCCTCCACTTT
many,TRBD1,TRBV12-3/TRBV12-4,TRBJ2-3,CASSPIVAGQGVDTQYF,TGTGCCAGCAGTCCAATAGTCGCGGGACAGGGTGTAGATACGCAGTATTTT
many,TRBD2,TRBV7-6,TRBJ2-3,CASRSTSGNTDTQYF,TGTGCCAGCAGGTCTACTAGCGGAAACACAGATACGCAGTATTTT
.,TRBD1,TRBV30,TRBJ2-7,CAWSWGTAYERYF,TGTGCCTGGAGTTGGGGGACAGCCTACGAGCGGTACTTC
.,TRBD2,TRBV27,TRBJ2-7,CASIGGTSLPCEQYF,TGTGCCAGCATTGGAGGGACTAGCCTCCCCTGCGAGCAGTACTTC
few,TRBD1,TRBV24-1,TRBJ1-5,CATPRKGAHQPQHF,TGTGCCACGCCCAGGAAGGGGGCCCATCAGCCCCAGCATTTT
many,.,TRBV5-4,TRBJ2-3,CASAGHTDTQYF,TGTGCCAGCGCAGGGCACACAGATACGCAGTATTTT
few,TRBD2,TRBV20-1,TRBJ2-7,CSARVWTSAYSYEQYF,TGCAGTGCTAGAGTGTGGACTAGCGCCTACTCCTACGAGCAGTACTTC
few,.,TRBV6-2/TRBV6-3,TRBJ1-3,CASSYRAVSSSGNTIYF,TGTGCCAGCAGTTACCGGGCCGTTTCGTCCTCTGGAAACACCATATATTTT
many,.,TRBV5-6,TRBJ2-7,CASKGGDRPYEQYF,TGTGCCAGTAAGGGTGGAGACAGACCCTACGAGCAGTACTTC
.,.,TRBV20-1,TRBJ1-6,CSARDRSSYNSPLHF,TGCAGTGCTAGAGATCGGAGCTCCTATAATTCACCCCTCCACTTT
.,.,TRBV12-3/TRBV12-4,TRBJ1-1,CTSSQGPSHTEAFF,TGTACCAGCAGCCAAGGACCCTCGCACACTGAAGCTTTCTTT
few,TRBD2,TRBV6-6,TRBJ2-3,CASSDRRGGTDTQYF,TGTGCCAGCAGCGACAGGCGGGGGGGCACAGATACGCAGTATTTT
many,.,TRBV30,TRBJ2-5,CAWREGVQETQYF,TGTGCCTGGAGGGAGGGGGTTCAGGAGACCCAGTACTTC
few,.,TRBV4-1,TRBJ2-7,CASSPAWGDNYEQYF,TGCGCCAGCAGCCCGGCGTGGGGGGACAACTACGAGCAGTACTTC
many,.,TRBV21-1,TRBJ1-1,CASSKADRSNTEAFF,TGTGCCAGCAGCAAAGCTGACAGATCGAACACTGAAGCTTTCTTT
.,.,TRBV28,TRBJ2-7,CASSFLLVGLAMSYAQYF,TGTGCCAGCAGCTTCCTCCTCGTGGGCCTAGCGATGTCCTACGCGCAGTACTTC
.,TRBD2,TRBV13,TRBJ2-1,CASSLEGGGDEQFF,TGTGCCAGCAGCTTAGAGGGCGGGGGGGATGAGCAGTTCTTC